Here is one T cell receptor (beta chain) with its context. These data belong to a study of control samples from healthy donors and cancer patients. The CDR3 is 14 residues long. With 3 bases removed from V and 2 bases from J, the gap between germline ends came to 9 bases. Germline CDR1 reads KGHSH; CDR2 reads LQKENI. Profiled with immunoSEQ multiplex PCR; TCRdb holds only in-frame clones, not every one. The data hold about 120,000 clones, with 89% observed a single time. The chain is built from TRBV18 and TRBJ2-3; possibly TRBD1 for D (5 bases). Sequenced material: blood. The source is a man aged 45-60 years in good health. CDR3 sequence reads: CASSPLGATDTQYF. The DNA of the CDR3 is TGTGCCAGCTCACCTCTTGGGGCCACAGATACGCAGTATTTT.